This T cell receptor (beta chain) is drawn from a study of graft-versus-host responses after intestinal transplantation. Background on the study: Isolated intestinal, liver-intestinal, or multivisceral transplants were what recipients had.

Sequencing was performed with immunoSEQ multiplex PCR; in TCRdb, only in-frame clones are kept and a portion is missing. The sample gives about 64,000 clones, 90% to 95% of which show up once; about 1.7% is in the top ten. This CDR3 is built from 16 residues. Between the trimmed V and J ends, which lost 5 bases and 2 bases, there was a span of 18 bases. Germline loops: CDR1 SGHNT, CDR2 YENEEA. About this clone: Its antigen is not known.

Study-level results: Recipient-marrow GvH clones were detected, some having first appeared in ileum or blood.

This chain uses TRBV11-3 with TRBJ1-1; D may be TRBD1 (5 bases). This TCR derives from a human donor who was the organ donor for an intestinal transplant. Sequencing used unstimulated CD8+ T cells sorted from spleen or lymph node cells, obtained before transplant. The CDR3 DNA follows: TGTGCCAGCAGCGCCCCGGGACTGAGTCAAAACACTGAAGCTTTCTTT. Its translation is CASSAPGLSQNTEAFF.